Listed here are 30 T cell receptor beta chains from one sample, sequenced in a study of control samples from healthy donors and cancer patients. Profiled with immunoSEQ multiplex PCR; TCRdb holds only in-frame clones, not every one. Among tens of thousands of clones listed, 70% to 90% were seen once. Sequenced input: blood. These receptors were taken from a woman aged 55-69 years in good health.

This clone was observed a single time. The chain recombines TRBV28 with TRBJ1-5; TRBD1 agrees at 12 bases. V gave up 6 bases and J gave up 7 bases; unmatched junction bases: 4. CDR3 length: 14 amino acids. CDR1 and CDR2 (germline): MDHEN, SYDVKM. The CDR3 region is CASRGTGGGQPQHF. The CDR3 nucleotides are TGTGCCAGCAGGGGGACAGGGGGCGGCCAGCCCCAGCATTTT.

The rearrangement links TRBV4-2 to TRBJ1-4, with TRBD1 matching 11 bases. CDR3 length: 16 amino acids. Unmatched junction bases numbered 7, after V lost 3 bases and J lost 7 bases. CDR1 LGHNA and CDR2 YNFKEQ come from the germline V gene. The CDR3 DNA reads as TGTGCCAGCAGCCATAGGGGACAGGGGGAACGTGAAAAACTGTTTTTT. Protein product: CASSHRGQGEREKLFF.

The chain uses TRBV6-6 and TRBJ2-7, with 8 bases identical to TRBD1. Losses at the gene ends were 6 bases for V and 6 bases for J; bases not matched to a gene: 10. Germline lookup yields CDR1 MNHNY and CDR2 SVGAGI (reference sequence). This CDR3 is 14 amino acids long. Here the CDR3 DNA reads TGTGCCAGCAGCTGGACAGGGTCCTCATTCGAGCAGTACTTC. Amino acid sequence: CASSWTGSSFEQYF.

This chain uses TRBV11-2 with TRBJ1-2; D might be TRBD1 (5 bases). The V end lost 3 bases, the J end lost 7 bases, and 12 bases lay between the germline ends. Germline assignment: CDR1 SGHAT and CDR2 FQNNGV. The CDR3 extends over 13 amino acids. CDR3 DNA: TGTGCCAGCAGCTTCAGTCAGAGGGGTGGCTACACCTTC. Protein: CASSFSQRGGYTF.

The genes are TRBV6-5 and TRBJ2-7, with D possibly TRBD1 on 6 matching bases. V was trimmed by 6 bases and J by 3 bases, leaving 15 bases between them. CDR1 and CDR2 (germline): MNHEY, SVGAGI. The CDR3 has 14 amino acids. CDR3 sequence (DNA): TGTGCCAGCAGCCGAACTACAGGGAGCTACGAGCAGTACTTC. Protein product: CASSRTTGSYEQYF.

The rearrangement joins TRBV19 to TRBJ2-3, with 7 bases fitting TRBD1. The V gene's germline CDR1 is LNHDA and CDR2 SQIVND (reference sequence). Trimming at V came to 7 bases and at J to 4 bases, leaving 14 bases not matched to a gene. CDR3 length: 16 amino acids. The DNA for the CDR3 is TGTGCCAGTAACCATAGGAGGAGACAGGGAGCAGATACGCAGTATTTT. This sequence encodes CASNHRRRQGADTQYF.

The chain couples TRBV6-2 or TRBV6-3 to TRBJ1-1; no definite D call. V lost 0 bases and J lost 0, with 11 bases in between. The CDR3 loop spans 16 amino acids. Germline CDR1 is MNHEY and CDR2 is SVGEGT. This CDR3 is CASSYSYSDLNTEAFF. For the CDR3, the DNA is TGTGCCAGCAGTTACTCGTACTCTGATCTGAACACTGAAGCTTTCTTT.

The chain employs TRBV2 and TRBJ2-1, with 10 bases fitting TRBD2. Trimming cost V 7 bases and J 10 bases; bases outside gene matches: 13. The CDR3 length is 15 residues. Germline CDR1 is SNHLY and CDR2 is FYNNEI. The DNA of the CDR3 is TGTGCCAGCACCAGGTTGAGCGGGGGGGGAACCGAGCAGTTCTTC. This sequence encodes CASTRLSGGGTEQFF.

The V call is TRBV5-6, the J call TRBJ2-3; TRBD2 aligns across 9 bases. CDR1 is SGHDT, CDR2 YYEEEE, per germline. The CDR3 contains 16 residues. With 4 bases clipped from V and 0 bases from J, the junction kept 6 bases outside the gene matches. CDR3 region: CASSRLAAFSTDTQYF. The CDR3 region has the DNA TGTGCCAGCAGCAGACTAGCGGCCTTTAGCACAGATACGCAGTATTTT.

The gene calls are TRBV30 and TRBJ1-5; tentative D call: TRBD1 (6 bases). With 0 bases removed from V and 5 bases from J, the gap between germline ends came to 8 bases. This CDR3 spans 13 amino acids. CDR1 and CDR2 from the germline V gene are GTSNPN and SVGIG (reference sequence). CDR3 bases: TGTGCCTGGAGTGTGAGACAGGATCAGCCCCAGCATTTT. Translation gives CAWSVRQDQPQHF.

The CDR3 region is CASSLRGNEQFF. The CDR3 DNA follows: TGTGCCAGCTCGTTGAGGGGGAATGAGCAGTTCTTC. This rearrangement joins TRBV19 to TRBJ2-1; perhaps TRBD1 as D (6 bases). The CDR3 length is 12 residues. In germline, CDR1 is LNHDA, CDR2 SQIVND (reference sequence). V lost 9 bases to trimming and J lost 7 bases, with 13 bases between them.

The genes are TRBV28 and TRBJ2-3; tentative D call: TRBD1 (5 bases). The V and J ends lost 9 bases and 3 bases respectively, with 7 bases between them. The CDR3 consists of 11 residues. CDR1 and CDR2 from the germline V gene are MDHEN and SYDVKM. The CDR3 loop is CASKGTDTQYF. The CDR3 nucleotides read TGTGCCAGTAAGGGGACAGATACGCAGTATTTT.

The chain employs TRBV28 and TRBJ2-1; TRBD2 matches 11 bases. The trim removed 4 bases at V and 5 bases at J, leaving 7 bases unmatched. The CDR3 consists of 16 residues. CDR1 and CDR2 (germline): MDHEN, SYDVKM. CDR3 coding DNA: TGTGCCAGCAGTTCCCCCGGGACTAGCGGAAACAATGAGCAGTTCTTC. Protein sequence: CASSSPGTSGNNEQFF.

CDR3 DNA sequence: TGTGCCTGGTCTATCCGGGAAAAACTGTTTTTT. Its protein is CAWSIREKLFF. The gene calls are TRBV30 and TRBJ1-4; D ambiguous. V lost 5 bases to trimming and J lost 8 bases, with 9 bases between them. The germline V gene has CDR1 GTSNPN and CDR2 SVGIG (reference sequence). This CDR3 contains 11 residues.

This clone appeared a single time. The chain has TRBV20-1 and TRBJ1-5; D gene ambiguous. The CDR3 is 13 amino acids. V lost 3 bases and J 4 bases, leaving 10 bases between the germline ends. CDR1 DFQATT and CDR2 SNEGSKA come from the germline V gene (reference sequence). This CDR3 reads CSASADSNQPQHF. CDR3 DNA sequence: TGCAGTGCTAGTGCCGATTCAAATCAGCCCCAGCATTTT.

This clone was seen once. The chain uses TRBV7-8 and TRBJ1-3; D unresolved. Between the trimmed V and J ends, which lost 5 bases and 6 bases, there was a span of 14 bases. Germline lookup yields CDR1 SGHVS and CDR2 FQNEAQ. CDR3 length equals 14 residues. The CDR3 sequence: CASSRSRAANTIYF. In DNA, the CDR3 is TGTGCCAGCAGCCGAAGTAGGGCTGCAAACACCATATATTTT.

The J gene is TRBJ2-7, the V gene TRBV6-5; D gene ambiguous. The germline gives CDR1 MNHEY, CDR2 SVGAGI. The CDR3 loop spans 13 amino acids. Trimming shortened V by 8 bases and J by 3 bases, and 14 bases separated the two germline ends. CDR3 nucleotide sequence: TGTGCCAGCTCTTTGGATACGGGCTACGAGCAGTACTTC. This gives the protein CASSLDTGYEQYF.

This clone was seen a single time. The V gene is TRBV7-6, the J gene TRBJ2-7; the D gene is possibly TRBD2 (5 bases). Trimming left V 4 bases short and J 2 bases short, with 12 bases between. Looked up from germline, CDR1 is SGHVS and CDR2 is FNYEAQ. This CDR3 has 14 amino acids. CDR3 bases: TGTGCCAGCAGCTCGAGGGCGGATGCCTACGAGCAGTACTTC. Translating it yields CASSSRADAYEQYF.

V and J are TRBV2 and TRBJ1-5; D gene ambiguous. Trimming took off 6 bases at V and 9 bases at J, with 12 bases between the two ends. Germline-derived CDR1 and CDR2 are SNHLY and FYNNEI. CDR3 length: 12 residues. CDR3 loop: CASRDGSGPQHF. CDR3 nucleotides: TGTGCCAGCAGGGACGGGTCCGGGCCCCAGCATTTT.

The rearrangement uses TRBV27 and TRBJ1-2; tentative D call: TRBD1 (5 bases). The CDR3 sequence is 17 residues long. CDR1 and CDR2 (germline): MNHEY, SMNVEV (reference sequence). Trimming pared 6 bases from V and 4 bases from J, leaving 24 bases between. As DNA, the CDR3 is TGTGCCAGCAGCCCGCGCAGGGCGGTTCTTGAGGCCTATGGCTACACCTTC. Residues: CASSPRRAVLEAYGYTF.

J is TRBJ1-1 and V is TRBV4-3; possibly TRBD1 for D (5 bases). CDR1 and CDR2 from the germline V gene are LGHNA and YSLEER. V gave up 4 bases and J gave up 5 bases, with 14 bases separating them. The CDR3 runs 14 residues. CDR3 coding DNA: TGCGCCAGCAGCCCCGGGGGAGGGGTTACTGAAGCTTTCTTT. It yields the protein CASSPGGGVTEAFF.

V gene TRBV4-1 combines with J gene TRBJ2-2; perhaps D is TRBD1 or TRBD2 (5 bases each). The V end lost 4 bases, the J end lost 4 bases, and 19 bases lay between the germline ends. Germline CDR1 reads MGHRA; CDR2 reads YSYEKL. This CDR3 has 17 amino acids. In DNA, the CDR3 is TGCGCCAGCAGCCCAGAAAGAGTATGGGGGAGCACCGGGGAGCTGTTTTTT. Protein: CASSPERVWGSTGELFF.

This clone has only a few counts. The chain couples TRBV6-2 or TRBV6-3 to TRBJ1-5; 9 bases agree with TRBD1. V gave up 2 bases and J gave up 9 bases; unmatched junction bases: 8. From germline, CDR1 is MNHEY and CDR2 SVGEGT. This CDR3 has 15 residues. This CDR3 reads CASSYGQGTGRPQHF. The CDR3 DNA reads TGTGCCAGCAGTTACGGACAGGGGACAGGGAGGCCCCAGCATTTT.

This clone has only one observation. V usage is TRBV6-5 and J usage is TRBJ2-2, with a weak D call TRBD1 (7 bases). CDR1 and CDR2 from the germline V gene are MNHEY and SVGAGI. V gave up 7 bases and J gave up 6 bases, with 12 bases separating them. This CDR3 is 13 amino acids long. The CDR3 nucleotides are TGTGCCAGCACCTCCAGGGGGGCCGGGGAGCTGTTTTTT. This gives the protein CASTSRGAGELFF.

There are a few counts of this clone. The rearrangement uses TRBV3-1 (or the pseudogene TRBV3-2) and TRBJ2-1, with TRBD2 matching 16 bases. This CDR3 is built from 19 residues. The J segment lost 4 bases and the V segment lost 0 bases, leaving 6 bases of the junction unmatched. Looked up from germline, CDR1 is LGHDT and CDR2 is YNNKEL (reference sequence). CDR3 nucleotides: TGTGCCAGCAGCCAAGAGGGACTAGCGGGGGGGGCCGTGTACAATGAGCAGTTCTTC. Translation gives CASSQEGLAGGAVYNEQFF.

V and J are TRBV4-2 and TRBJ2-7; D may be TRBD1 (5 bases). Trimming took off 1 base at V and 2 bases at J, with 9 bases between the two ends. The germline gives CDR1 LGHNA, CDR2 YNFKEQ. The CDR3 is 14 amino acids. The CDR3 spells CASSQGQGAYEQYF. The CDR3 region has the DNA TGTGCCAGCAGCCAAGGCCAGGGCGCCTACGAGCAGTACTTC.

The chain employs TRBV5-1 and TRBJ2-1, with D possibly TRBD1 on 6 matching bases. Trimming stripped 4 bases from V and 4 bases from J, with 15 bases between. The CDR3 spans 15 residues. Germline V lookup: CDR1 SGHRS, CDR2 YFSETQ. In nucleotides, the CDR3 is TGCGCCAGCAGCAAACAGGGCCCTAAGTACAATGAGCAGTTCTTC. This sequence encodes CASSKQGPKYNEQFF.

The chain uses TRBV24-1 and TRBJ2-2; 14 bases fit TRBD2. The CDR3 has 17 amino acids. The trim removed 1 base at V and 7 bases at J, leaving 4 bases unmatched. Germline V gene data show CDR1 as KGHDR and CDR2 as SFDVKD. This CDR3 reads CATSDFLTSGGGGELFF. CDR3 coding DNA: TGTGCCACCAGTGATTTCCTGACTAGCGGGGGGGGCGGGGAGCTGTTTTTT.

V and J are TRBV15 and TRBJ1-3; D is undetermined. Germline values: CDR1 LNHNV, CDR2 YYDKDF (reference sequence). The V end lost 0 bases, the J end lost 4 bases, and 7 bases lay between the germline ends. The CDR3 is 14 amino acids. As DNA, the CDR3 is TGTGCCACCAGCAGAGATACCCAAGGAAACACCATATATTTT. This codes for CATSRDTQGNTIYF.

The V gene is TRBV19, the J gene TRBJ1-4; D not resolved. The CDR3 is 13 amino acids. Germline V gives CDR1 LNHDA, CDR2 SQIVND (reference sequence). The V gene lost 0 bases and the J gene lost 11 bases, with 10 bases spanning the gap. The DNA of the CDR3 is TGTGCCAGTAGTATAGATCGGATGCGGAAACTGTTTTTT. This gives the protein CASSIDRMRKLFF.